A single TCR beta chain is shown here with its context. As yet, its antigen is unknown. Pooled in the analysis were second doses at about 4 or about 12 weeks. The source of the sample is a study of T cell responses to AZD1222 COVID-19 vaccine. Findings and limits, study-wide: Unmutated variant regions reportedly attract nearly half of all spike-specific TCRs. The donor cohort was predominantly white British with a female majority, and clonal diversity may have been underestimated. Seropositive status at baseline applied to only 6 or 7 AZD1222 recipients.

Sequencing used immunoSEQ multiplex PCR; TCRdb keeps in-frame clones, though not all of them. The sample lists around 150,000 clones; 92% were seen once. Germline values: CDR1 SGHAT, CDR2 FQNNGV. V shed 5 bases, J shed 2 bases, and the junction held 6 bases outside the gene matches. The CDR3 sequence is 15 residues long. V and J are TRBV11-2 and TRBJ1-1; 9 positions agree with TRBD1. The starting material was peripheral blood, obtained 28 days after the second AZD1222 dose. The TCR originated in an adult who received the AZD1222 COVID-19 vaccine. The CDR3 protein is CASSVGTGKNTEAFF. CDR3 nucleotides: TGTGCCAGCAGCGTCGGGACAGGGAAAAACACTGAAGCTTTCTTT. The variable domain in full, with the rest retrieved from reference TRBV11-2 and TRBJ1-1, is EAGVAQSPRYKIIEKRQSVAFWCNPISGHATLYWYQQILGQGPKLLIQFQNNGVVDDSQLPKDRFSAERLKGVDSTLKIQPAKLEDSAVYLCASSVGTGKNTEAFFGQGTRLTVV.